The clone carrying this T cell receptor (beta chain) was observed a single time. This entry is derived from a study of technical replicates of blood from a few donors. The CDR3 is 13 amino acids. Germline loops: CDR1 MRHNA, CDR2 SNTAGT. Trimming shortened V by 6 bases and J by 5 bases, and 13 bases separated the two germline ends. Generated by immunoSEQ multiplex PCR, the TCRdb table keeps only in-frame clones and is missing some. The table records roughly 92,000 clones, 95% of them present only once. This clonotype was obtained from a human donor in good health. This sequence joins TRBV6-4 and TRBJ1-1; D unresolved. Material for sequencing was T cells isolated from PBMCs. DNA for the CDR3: TGTGCCAGCAGCGGATTCCCAGGTACTGAAGCTTTCTTT. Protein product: CASSGFPGTEAFF.